Listed here are 13 T cell receptor beta chains from one sample, sequenced in a study of blood T cell repertoires in COVID-19. Generated by immunoSEQ multiplex PCR, the TCRdb table keeps only in-frame clones and is missing some. This table has about 73,000 clones, around 83% appearing once. The sample taken for sequencing was peripheral blood. These receptor sequences come from a man aged 45-60 years with active COVID-19.

V is TRBV19 and J is TRBJ1-4; the match to TRBD1 covers 9 bases. The V gene's germline CDR1 is LNHDA and CDR2 SQIVND (reference sequence). This CDR3 comprises 14 residues. J lost 11 bases, V lost 2 bases, and 6 bases had no gene match. Here the CDR3 reads CASSITGTGQKLFF. In DNA form, the CDR3 reads TGTGCCAGTAGTATAACCGGGACAGGGCAGAAACTGTTTTTT.

The chain has TRBV2 and TRBJ1-1, with TRBD1 as a possible D gene (5 bases). Trimming removed 6 bases from V and 5 bases from J, with 16 bases in between. CDR1 and CDR2 (germline): SNHLY, FYNNEI. The CDR3 runs 14 residues. The CDR3 spells CASRQDRWVTEAFF. The CDR3 DNA reads as TGTGCCAGCAGACAGGACCGATGGGTAACTGAAGCTTTCTTT.

V gene TRBV25-1 combines with J gene TRBJ1-4, with 10 bases matching TRBD1. The CDR3 has 17 amino acids. Germline trimming cut 1 base from V and 3 bases from J; bases unmatched to any gene: 5. CDR1 and CDR2 (germline): MGHDK, SYGVNS. In DNA form, the CDR3 reads TGTGCCAGCAGTGAATGGGGACAGGGGCCGTCTAATGAAAAACTGTTTTTT. It codes for CASSEWGQGPSNEKLFF. The complete variable domain, with remaining parts taken from reference TRBV25-1 and TRBJ1-4, reads EADIYQTPRYLVIGTGKKITLECSQTMGHDKMYWYQQDPGMELHLIHYSYGVNSTEKGDLSSESTVSRIRTEHFPLTLESARPSHTSQYLCASSEWGQGPSNEKLFFGSGTQLSVL.

Comments on this clone: One junction end disagrees with the germline gene, perhaps due to a read error. This CDR3 is CASTLRRGLSQPQHF. CDR3 DNA sequence: TGTGCCAGCACCTTGCGCAGGGGGCTTAGCCAGCCCCAGCATTTT. The V and J genes are TRBV5-8 and TRBJ1-5; TRBD1 aligns across 8 bases. Per germline, CDR1 SGHTS and CDR2 YDEGEE. There are 15 residues in the CDR3. Full variable domain (rest looked up from reference TRBV5-8 and TRBJ1-5): EAGVTQSPTHLIKTRGQQATLRCSPISGHTSVYWYQQALGLGLQFLLWYDEGEERNRGNFPPRFSGRQFPNYSSELNVNALELEDSALYLCASTLRRGLSQPQHFGDGTRLSIL.

CDR3 protein: CASNPSLGQGNNQPQHF. DNA of the CDR3: TGTGCCAGTAACCCTAGCTTGGGACAGGGAAACAATCAGCCCCAGCATTTT. The chain links TRBV19 to TRBJ1-5, with TRBD1 matching 9 bases. The germline V gene encodes CDR1 LNHDA and CDR2 SQIVND (reference sequence). Trimming cost V 7 bases and J 3 bases; bases outside gene matches: 13. The CDR3 is 17 amino acids.

V gene TRBV11-2 combines with J gene TRBJ2-5, with TRBD1 as a possible D gene (6 bases). The length of the CDR3 is 13 residues. CDR1 and CDR2 (germline): SGHAT, FQNNGV. V lost 6 bases to trimming and J lost 5 bases, with 13 bases between them. The CDR3 DNA follows: TGTGCCAGCAGACAGCCAGGGGCGGAGACCCAGTACTTC. It codes for CASRQPGAETQYF.

The V gene is TRBV28, the J gene TRBJ2-7; no firm D call. CDR1 is MDHEN and CDR2 is SYDVKM in the germline V gene. The CDR3 is 19 amino acids. Trimming shortened V by 2 bases and J by 0 bases, and 23 bases separated the two germline ends. CDR3 bases: TGTGCCAGCAGTTTAAGCGAAGTTTCTTGGCGGCCAAGCTCCTACGAGCAGTACTTC. This translates into CASSLSEVSWRPSSYEQYF.

This rearrangement joins TRBV7-3 to TRBJ1-1; a weak D match, TRBD1 (6 bases). This CDR3 has 13 residues. The V end lost 3 bases, the J end lost 1 base, and 6 bases lay between the germline ends. Germline CDR1 and CDR2: SGHTA and FQGTGA. The CDR3 protein is CASSLTGNTEAFF. The CDR3 DNA reads as TGTGCCAGCAGCTTGACAGGGAACACTGAAGCTTTCTTT.

The rearrangement links TRBV19 to TRBJ1-3; no firm D call. Germline-derived CDR1 and CDR2 are LNHDA and SQIVND (reference sequence). V gave up 1 base and J gave up 4 bases, with 5 bases separating them. The CDR3 contains 13 residues. DNA for the CDR3: TGTGCCAGTAGTATAGCGCGAGGAAACACCATATATTTT. It specifies CASSIARGNTIYF.

The chain links TRBV7-2 to TRBJ1-1, with a weak D call TRBD1 (6 bases). The CDR3 loop spans 16 amino acids. Per germline, CDR1 SGHTA and CDR2 FQGNSA. Trimming cost V 4 bases and J 3 bases, with 18 bases left between them. CDR3 amino acids: CASSSRGAGPYTEAFF. CDR3 coding DNA: TGTGCCAGCAGCTCCCGGGGGGCAGGGCCTTACACTGAAGCTTTCTTT.

The chain links TRBV9 to TRBJ2-3; the D is unclear. Germline loops: CDR1 SGDLS, CDR2 YYNGEE. Trimming pared 3 bases from V and 1 base from J, leaving 9 bases between. The CDR3 runs 14 residues. CDR3 coding DNA: TGTGCCAGCAGCGCCAACCGGGGCACAGATACGCAGTATTTT. It codes for CASSANRGTDTQYF.

This CDR3 reads CASSQVKGGGSPLHF. The CDR3 nucleotides are TGCGCCAGCAGCCAAGTAAAAGGAGGAGGCTCACCCCTCCACTTT. The chain has TRBV4-3 and TRBJ1-6; unclear D gene. Germline CDR1 is LGHNA and CDR2 is YSLEER. Between the trimmed V and J ends, which lost 1 base and 10 bases, there was a span of 14 bases. CDR3 length: 15 amino acids.

This clone was detected only a few times. V is TRBV15 and J is TRBJ1-5, with 8 bases aligning to TRBD1. The germline CDR1 and CDR2 sequences are LNHNV and YYDKDF (reference sequence). This CDR3 region has 16 residues. V shed 5 bases, J shed 7 bases, and the junction held 13 bases outside the gene matches. The CDR3, as DNA: TGTGCCACCAGCCATGGGTCAGGGGGCGCAGGGCAGCCCCAGCATTTT. This codes for CATSHGSGGAGQPQHF. The whole variable domain, remainder taken from reference TRBV15 and TRBJ1-5, is DAMVIQNPRYQVTQFGKPVTLSCSQTLNHNVMYWYQQKSSQAPKLLFHYYDKDFNNEADTPDNFQSRRPNTSFCFLDIRSPGLGDTAMYLCATSHGSGGAGQPQHFGDGTRLSIL.